The 4 T cell receptor beta chains below all came from one sample that was sequenced in a study of glioma-infiltrating T cells. Amplification of TCR alpha and beta CDR3 regions from RNA used iRepertoire nested multiplex PCR. TCRdb ran MiXCR on the multiplex PCR reads and lists one entry per CDR3 protein. The data hold around 190,000 distinct CDR3 sequences, with roughly two fifths observed a single time. Sequenced sample: glioma tissue, nonneoplastic brain tissue, or PBMCs (not recorded which). The origin of the receptors is a human donor with low-grade glioma or glioblastoma, undergoing nonglioma brain surgery, or in good health (not recorded which).

J is TRBJ2-7 and V is TRBV20-1; 12 bases map to TRBD2. V lost 5 bases and J lost 6; bases outside the gene matches: 5. Germline values: CDR1 DFQATT, CDR2 SNEGSKA (reference sequence). The CDR3 has 13 amino acids. The DNA of the CDR3 is TGCAGTGCTGGAGGACTAGCGGGACTCGAGCAGTACTTC. Translating it yields CSAGGLAGLEQYF.

This clonotype has ten or more counts. The chain couples TRBV15 to TRBJ2-5; D uncertain. This CDR3 is built from 14 residues. The V gene's germline CDR1 is LNHNV and CDR2 YYDKDF (reference sequence). The V end lost 2 bases, the J end lost 5 bases, and 12 bases lay between the germline ends. The CDR3 DNA sequence: TGTGCCACCAGCAGATGGGTCGGCATGGAGACCCAGTACTTC. It translates to CATSRWVGMETQYF.

This chain joins TRBV29-1 and TRBJ1-2; no reliable D call. The germline V gene has CDR1 SQVTM and CDR2 ANQGSEA. V lost 1 base and J 5 bases, leaving 5 bases between the germline ends. The CDR3 extends over 11 amino acids. CDR3: CSVEAAYGYTF. CDR3 bases: TGCAGCGTTGAAGCCGCTTATGGCTACACCTTC.

The rearrangement links TRBV12-3 or TRBV12-4 to TRBJ2-3, with 10 nucleotides matching TRBD2. This CDR3 spans 17 amino acids. V lost 6 bases, J lost 2 bases, and 11 bases stayed unmatched. The CDR3: CASSRPGLAESTDTQYF. CDR3 coding DNA: TGTGCCAGCAGCCGCCCTGGACTAGCGGAGTCCACAGATACGCAGTATTTT.